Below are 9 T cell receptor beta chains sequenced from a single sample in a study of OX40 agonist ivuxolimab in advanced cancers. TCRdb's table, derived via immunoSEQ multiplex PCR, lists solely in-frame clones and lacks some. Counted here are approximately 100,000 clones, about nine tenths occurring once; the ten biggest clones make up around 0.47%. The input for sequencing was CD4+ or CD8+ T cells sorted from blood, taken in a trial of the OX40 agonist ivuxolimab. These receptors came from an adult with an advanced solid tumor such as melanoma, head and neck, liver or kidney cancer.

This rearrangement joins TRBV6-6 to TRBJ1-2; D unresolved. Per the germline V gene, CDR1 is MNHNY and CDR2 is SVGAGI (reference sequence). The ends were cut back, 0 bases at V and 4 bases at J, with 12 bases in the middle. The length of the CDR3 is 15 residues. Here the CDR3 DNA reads TGTGCCAGCAGTTACTCGAAAGGGAGTTTCTATGGCTACACCTTC. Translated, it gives CASSYSKGSFYGYTF.

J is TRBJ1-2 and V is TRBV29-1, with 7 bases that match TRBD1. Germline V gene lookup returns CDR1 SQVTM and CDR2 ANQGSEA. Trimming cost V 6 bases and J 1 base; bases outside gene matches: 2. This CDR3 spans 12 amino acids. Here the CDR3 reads CSVGDSNYGYTF. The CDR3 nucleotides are TGCAGCGTGGGGGACAGTAACTATGGCTACACCTTC. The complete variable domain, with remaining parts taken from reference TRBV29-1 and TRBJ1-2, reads SAVISQKPSRDICQRGTSLTIQCQVDSQVTMMFWYRQQPGQSLTLIATANQGSEATYESGFVIDKFPISRPNLTFSTLTVSNMSPEDSSIYLCSVGDSNYGYTFGSGTRLTVV.

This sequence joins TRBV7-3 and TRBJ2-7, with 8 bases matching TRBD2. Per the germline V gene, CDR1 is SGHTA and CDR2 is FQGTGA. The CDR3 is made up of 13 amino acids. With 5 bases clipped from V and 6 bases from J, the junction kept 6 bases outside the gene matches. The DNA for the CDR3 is TGTGCCAGCAGCACGGGACTAGGGCGCGAGCAGTACTTC. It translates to CASSTGLGREQYF.

CDR3 bases: TGTGCCAGCAGCCTTGGGGGGTTTTCTGGCTACACCTTC. It codes for CASSLGGFSGYTF. The gene calls are TRBV7-6 and TRBJ1-2; a weak D match, TRBD1 (5 bases). The CDR3 runs to 13 residues. Germline CDR1 reads SGHVS; CDR2 reads FNYEAQ. Trimming shortened V by 5 bases and J by 7 bases, and 14 bases separated the two germline ends. The whole variable domain, remainder taken from reference TRBV7-6 and TRBJ1-2, is GAGVSQSPRYKVTKRGQDVALRCDPISGHVSLYWYRQALGQGPEFLTYFNYEAQQDKSGLPNDRFSAERPEGSISTLTIQRTEQRDSAMYRCASSLGGFSGYTFGSGTRLTVV.

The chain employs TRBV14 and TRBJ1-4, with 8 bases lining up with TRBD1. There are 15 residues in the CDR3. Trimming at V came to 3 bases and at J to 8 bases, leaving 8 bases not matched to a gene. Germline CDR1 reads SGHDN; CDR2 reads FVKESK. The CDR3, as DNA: TGTGCCAGCAGCCAGTTTAAGGACAGGGACGAAAAACTGTTTTTT. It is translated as CASSQFKDRDEKLFF. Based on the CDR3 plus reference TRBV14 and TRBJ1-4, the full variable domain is EAGVTQFPSHSVIEKGQTVTLRCDPISGHDNLYWYRRVMGKEIKFLLHFVKESKQDESGMPNNRFLAERTGGTYSTLKVQPAELEDSGVYFCASSQFKDRDEKLFFGSGTQLSVL.

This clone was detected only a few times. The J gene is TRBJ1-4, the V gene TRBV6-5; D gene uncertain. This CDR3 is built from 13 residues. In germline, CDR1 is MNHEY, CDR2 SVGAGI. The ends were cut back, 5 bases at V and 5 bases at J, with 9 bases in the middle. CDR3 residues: CASSVQINEKLFF. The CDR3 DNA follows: TGTGCCAGCAGTGTTCAGATAAATGAAAAACTGTTTTTT.

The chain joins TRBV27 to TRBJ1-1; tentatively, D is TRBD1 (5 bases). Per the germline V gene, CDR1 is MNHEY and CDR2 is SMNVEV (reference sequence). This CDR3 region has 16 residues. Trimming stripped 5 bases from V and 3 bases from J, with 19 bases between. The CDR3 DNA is TGTGCCAGCAGTGATATCAGGGCCGGCAGGGACACTGAAGCTTTCTTT. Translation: CASSDIRAGRDTEAFF.

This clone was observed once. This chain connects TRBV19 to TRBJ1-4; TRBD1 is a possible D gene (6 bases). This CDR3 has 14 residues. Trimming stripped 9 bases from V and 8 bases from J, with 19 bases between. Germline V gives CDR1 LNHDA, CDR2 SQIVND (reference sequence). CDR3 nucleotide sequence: TGTGCCAGCGTTTACAGGGCAGGGGAAGAAAAACTGTTTTTT. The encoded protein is CASVYRAGEEKLFF.

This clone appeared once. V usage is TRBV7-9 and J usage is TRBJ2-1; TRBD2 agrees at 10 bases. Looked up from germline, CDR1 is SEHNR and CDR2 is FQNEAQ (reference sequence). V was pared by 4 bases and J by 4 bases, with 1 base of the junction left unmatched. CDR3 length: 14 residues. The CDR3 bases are TGTGCCAGCAGCTATAGCGGGGGGTACAATGAGCAGTTCTTC. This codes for CASSYSGGYNEQFF. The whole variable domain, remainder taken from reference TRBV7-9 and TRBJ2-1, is DTGVSQNPRHKITKRGQNVTFRCDPISEHNRLYWYRQTLGQGPEFLTYFQNEAQLEKSRLLSDRFSAERPKGSFSTLEIQRTEQGDSAMYLCASSYSGGYNEQFFGPGTRLTVL.